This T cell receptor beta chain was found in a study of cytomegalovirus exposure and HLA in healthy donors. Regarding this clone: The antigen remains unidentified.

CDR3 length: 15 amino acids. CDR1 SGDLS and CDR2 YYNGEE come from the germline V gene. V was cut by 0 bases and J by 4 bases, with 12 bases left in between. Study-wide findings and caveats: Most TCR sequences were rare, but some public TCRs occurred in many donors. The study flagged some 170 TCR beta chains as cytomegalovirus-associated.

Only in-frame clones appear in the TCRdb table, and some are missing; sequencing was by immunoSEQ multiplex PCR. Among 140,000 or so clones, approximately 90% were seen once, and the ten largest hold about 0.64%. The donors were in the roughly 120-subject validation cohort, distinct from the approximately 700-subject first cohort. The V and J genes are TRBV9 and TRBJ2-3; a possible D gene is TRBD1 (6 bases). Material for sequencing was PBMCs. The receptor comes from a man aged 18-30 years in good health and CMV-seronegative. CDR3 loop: CASSVVEQGADTQYF. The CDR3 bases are TGTGCCAGCAGCGTAGTCGAACAGGGAGCAGATACGCAGTATTTT.